This T cell receptor beta chain was identified during a study of CXCR3-negative and CXCR3-positive naive CD8 T cells. UMI labels and 5' RACE were used to prepare the TRB cDNA libraries. TCRdb reprocessed the 5' RACE reads and keeps a single row for each CDR3 protein, giving no DNA. The table lists tens of thousands of distinct CDR3 sequences. The germline CDR1 and CDR2 sequences are WNHNN and SYGVQD (reference sequence). This CDR3 is 15 amino acids long. The sequence was obtained from a human donor in good health. Some clones in this sample may be carry-over from other donors' samples. Material for sequencing was naive CXCR3- CD8+ T cells from blood. This sample's subset: CD45RO-CCR7+CD27+CD95- naive CD8+ T cells lacking CXCR3 (TNR3-). The chain couples TRBV10-1 to TRBJ2-1; TCRdb selects TRBD2, and the lack of DNA leaves this call unchecked. Here the CDR3 reads CASKKDLRLYNEQFF.